A single sample is the source of the 22 T cell receptor beta chains below, sequenced in a study of vaccination and CD4 T cells after COVID-19. These TCRs are of unknown antigen specificity. Cultured CD4+ T cell DNA underwent sequencing with the Oncomine TCR Beta short-read assay. TCRdb analysed the PCR reads with MiXCR anew, one entry per CDR3 protein. The repertoire holds 15,000 to 20,000 distinct CDR3 sequences, with 43% as singletons. The treatment: roughly 10-day PBMC culture with coronavirus spike peptide pools or control peptides (ViraFEST assay). Sample: CD4+ T cells from blood, cultured in vitro, taken before SARS-CoV-2 vaccination. These receptors originate from a human donor who had recovered from COVID-19.

V gene TRBV19 combines with J gene TRBJ1-2; D is undetermined. The CDR3 totals 17 residues. Germline V CDR1 and CDR2: LNHDA, SQIVND (reference sequence). V lost 4 bases, J lost 5 bases, and 23 bases lay in between. CDR3 bases: TGTGCCAGTAGTAGAAATTCAGGTTCCCCTCGGGAGTATGGCTACACCTTC. Amino acid sequence: CASSRNSGSPREYGYTF.

The V call is TRBV29-1, the J call TRBJ2-7, with 7 bases aligning to TRBD2. CDR3 length equals 15 residues. Germline assignment: CDR1 SQVTM and CDR2 ANQGSEA. Trimming removed 1 base from V and 2 bases from J; junction bases left unmatched: 8. DNA of the CDR3: TGCAGCGTTGAAGGGTGGGGAGGGGTAACCTACGAGCAGTACTTC. Protein product: CSVEGWGGVTYEQYF.

The chain couples TRBV7-9 to TRBJ2-5; 12 bases are a match to TRBD2. CDR1 and CDR2 (germline): SEHNR, FQNEAQ (reference sequence). This CDR3 contains 15 residues. The V segment lost 3 bases and the J segment 4 bases; nucleotides outside the gene matches: 3. DNA of the CDR3: TGTGCCAGCAGCTTCCTAGCGGGAGGGGCAGAGACCCAGTACTTC. Protein: CASSFLAGGAETQYF.

The J gene is TRBJ2-1, the V gene TRBV6-5, with D possibly matching TRBD2 (5 bases). The V end lost 4 bases, the J end lost 0 bases, and 13 bases lay between the germline ends. Germline loops: CDR1 MNHEY, CDR2 SVGAGI. CDR3 length: 16 residues. CDR3 DNA: TGTGCCAGCAGTTTTAGGCGCACTAGCTCCTACAATGAGCAGTTCTTC. This encodes CASSFRRTSSYNEQFF.

This clonotype was observed a few times. The genes are TRBV7-8 and TRBJ1-1; D is ambiguous. The CDR3 is 15 residues long. V lost 1 base and J 3 bases, leaving 12 bases between the germline ends. The germline V gene encodes CDR1 SGHVS and CDR2 FQNEAQ. The chain's CDR3 is CASSLEISGYTEAFF. In DNA, the CDR3 is TGTGCCAGCAGCTTAGAAATATCCGGATACACTGAAGCTTTCTTT.

The rearrangement links TRBV29-1 to TRBJ1-1; no firm D call. V was clipped by 4 bases and J by 0 bases, with 9 bases between them. Germline V CDR1 and CDR2: SQVTM, ANQGSEA. This CDR3 comprises 13 residues. The CDR3 loop reads CSVGSSVNTEAFF. Here the CDR3 DNA reads TGCAGCGTTGGAAGCAGCGTGAACACTGAAGCTTTCTTT. The variable domain in full, with the rest retrieved from reference TRBV29-1 and TRBJ1-1, is SAVISQKPSRDICQRGTSLTIQCQVDSQVTMMFWYRQQPGQSLTLIATANQGSEATYESGFVIDKFPISRPNLTFSTLTVSNMSPEDSSIYLCSVGSSVNTEAFFGQGTRLTVV.

The chain has TRBV19 and TRBJ2-6; possible D gene TRBD2, 6 bases. The germline V gene has CDR1 LNHDA and CDR2 SQIVND (reference sequence). V was trimmed by 7 bases and J by 0 bases, leaving 13 bases between them. The CDR3 has 16 amino acids. CDR3 bases: TGTGCCAGTACCCGACGGGGACTCTCTGGGGCCAACGTCCTGACTTTC. It codes for CASTRRGLSGANVLTF.

The chain joins TRBV7-9 to TRBJ1-2; weak D call: TRBD1 (5 bases). Between the trimmed V and J ends, which lost 1 base and 4 bases, there was a span of 10 bases. Germline loops: CDR1 SEHNR, CDR2 FQNEAQ (reference sequence). This CDR3 is built from 14 residues. CDR3 sequence reads: CASSLDTGGYGYTF. CDR3 nucleotide sequence: TGTGCCAGCAGCTTAGATACAGGAGGCTATGGCTACACCTTC.

This clonotype was detected a few times. This chain uses TRBV28 with TRBJ1-3; D ambiguous. The germline V gene has CDR1 MDHEN and CDR2 SYDVKM. This CDR3 spans 14 amino acids. V dropped 6 bases and J dropped 0 bases, with 9 bases sitting between them. The CDR3: CASRPDGSGNTIYF. CDR3 nucleotides: TGTGCCAGCAGGCCGGACGGCTCTGGAAACACCATATATTTT.

Worth noting for this clonotype: The germline gene is not matched at one end of the junction; a read error may be the cause. The rearrangement joins TRBV6-5 to TRBJ2-7; TRBD2 agrees at 7 bases. Germline CDR1 and CDR2: MNHEY and SVGAGI. The CDR3 runs to 11 residues. The CDR3 spells CASSYSGRDGF. The CDR3 nucleotides read TGTGCCAGCAGTTACTCTGGGAGGGACGGCTTC.

This CDR3 reads CASSVYSNTGELFF. CDR3 DNA: TGTGCCAGCAGCGTATACAGCAACACCGGGGAGCTGTTTTTT. The rearrangement joins TRBV9 to TRBJ2-2; D is ambiguous. The CDR3 extends over 14 amino acids. Germline CDR1 reads SGDLS; CDR2 reads YYNGEE. Trimming cost V 1 base and J 2 bases, with 6 bases left between them.

The chain uses TRBV29-1 and TRBJ2-5; TRBD2 agrees at 7 bases. V lost 3 bases and J lost 0; bases outside the gene matches: 7. Germline CDR1 and CDR2: SQVTM and ANQGSEA. This CDR3 is built from 15 residues. In nucleotides, the CDR3 is TGCAGCGTTGAGCATACCGGGGGGTACCAAGAGACCCAGTACTTC. It specifies CSVEHTGGYQETQYF.

The genes are TRBV7-6 and TRBJ2-1; possible D gene TRBD1, 5 bases. Per germline, CDR1 SGHVS and CDR2 FNYEAQ. V was clipped by 5 bases and J by 6 bases, with 17 bases between them. The CDR3 runs to 15 residues. The CDR3 loop is CASSLGGAPGNEQFF. The CDR3 nucleotides read TGTGCCAGCAGCCTAGGTGGGGCCCCGGGCAATGAGCAGTTCTTC.

V gene TRBV5-4 combines with J gene TRBJ1-1; D gene unclear. V was shortened by 4 bases and J by 1 base, with 11 bases between the two germline ends. CDR1 SGHNT and CDR2 YYREEE come from the germline V gene (reference sequence). This CDR3 region has 14 residues. This CDR3 reads CASSLPGKNTEAFF. The DNA of the CDR3 is TGTGCCAGCAGCCTACCGGGGAAGAACACTGAAGCTTTCTTT. Together with reference TRBV5-4 and TRBJ1-1, the CDR3 gives the full variable domain: ETGVTQSPTHLIKTRGQQVTLRCSSQSGHNTVSWYQQALGQGPQFIFQYYREEENGRGNFPPRFSGLQFPNYSSELNVNALELDDSALYLCASSLPGKNTEAFFGQGTRLTVV.

J is TRBJ2-2 and V is TRBV6-1; TRBD2 matches 15 bases. The CDR3 covers 17 residues. V trimming: 6 bases; J trimming: 6 bases; junction bases outside the gene matches: 8. Per the germline V gene, CDR1 is MNHNS and CDR2 is SASEGT. Written as DNA, the CDR3 is TGTGCCAGCAGCAGGACTAGCGGGAGGGCGGAATCCGGGGAGCTGTTTTTT. Its protein is CASSRTSGRAESGELFF.

This clonotype was seen a handful of times. The chain employs TRBV19 and TRBJ2-5; tentative D call: TRBD2 (7 bases). Trimming shortened V by 6 bases and J by 0 bases, and 17 bases separated the two germline ends. The germline gives CDR1 LNHDA, CDR2 SQIVND (reference sequence). This CDR3 is built from 16 residues. CDR3 in DNA: TGTGCCAGTAGCATCCGCCGGGGGGCCTACCAAGAGACCCAGTACTTC. Residues: CASSIRRGAYQETQYF.

This clonotype appeared a few times. The chain links TRBV6-1 to TRBJ1-2; 10 positions match TRBD1. Germline V lookup: CDR1 MNHNS, CDR2 SASEGT. The CDR3 consists of 14 residues. With V trimmed by 6 bases and J by 5 bases, 6 bases remained unmatched. CDR3: CASSRDRGWYGYTF. In DNA, the CDR3 is TGTGCCAGCAGCCGGGACAGGGGCTGGTATGGCTACACCTTC.

The chain is built from TRBV10-3 and TRBJ1-5, with TRBD1 matching over 9 bases. The V gene's germline CDR1 is ENHRY and CDR2 SYGVKD. J gave up 7 bases and V 3 bases, and 7 bases lay outside the gene matches. The CDR3 has 15 residues. CDR3 nucleotide sequence: TGTGCCATCAGTGATGGGACAGGGTCATCGCAGCCCCAGCATTTT. It yields the protein CAISDGTGSSQPQHF.

This sequence joins TRBV6-1 and TRBJ2-7; a possible D gene is TRBD2 (5 bases). CDR1 MNHNS and CDR2 SASEGT come from the germline V gene. Trimming removed 3 bases from V and 6 bases from J, with 15 bases in between. The CDR3 covers 14 residues. The CDR3 loop is CASSDSWTGFEQYF. The CDR3 nucleotides are TGTGCCAGCAGTGACTCTTGGACGGGGTTCGAGCAGTACTTC.

This chain uses TRBV20-1 with TRBJ2-7, with D perhaps TRBD2 (5 bases). The V gene lost 0 bases and the J gene lost 4 bases, with 19 bases spanning the gap. This CDR3 has 16 amino acids. Germline V gives CDR1 DFQATT, CDR2 SNEGSKA (reference sequence). The CDR3 DNA reads as TGCAGTGCTAGAGATATTCGGGCCGCCGGAGGTTACGAGCAGTACTTC. Translating it yields CSARDIRAAGGYEQYF.

The chain employs TRBV7-9 and TRBJ1-2; 12 bases align to TRBD1. Germline-derived CDR1 and CDR2 are SEHNR and FQNEAQ (reference sequence). This CDR3 spans 15 amino acids. V shed 4 bases, J shed 7 bases, and the junction held 7 bases outside the gene matches. CDR3 region: CASSSTGTGGSGYTF. The DNA of the CDR3 is TGTGCCAGCAGCTCCACCGGGACAGGGGGCAGTGGCTACACCTTC.

The chain combines TRBV6-1 with TRBJ1-5; D gene ambiguous. The CDR3 loop spans 14 amino acids. The V end lost 2 bases, the J end lost 1 base, and 6 bases lay between the germline ends. CDR1 and CDR2 from the germline V gene are MNHNS and SASEGT. The CDR3 spells CASSEPGSNQPQHF. The DNA for the CDR3 is TGTGCCAGCAGTGAACCTGGGAGCAATCAGCCCCAGCATTTT.